Described below is a single TCR beta chain sequence and its context. Its cognate antigen is unknown. Losses at the gene ends were 0 bases for V and 10 bases for J; bases not matched to a gene: 11. The CDR3 is 16 amino acids. Germline lookup yields CDR1 MDHEN and CDR2 SYDVKM. These data originate in a study of cytomegalovirus exposure and HLA in healthy donors. Findings of the study overall: Reportedly, cytomegalovirus status was diagnosed with high sensitivity and specificity. The later analysis indicated that the majority of CMV-associated TCR beta chains appeared HLA-restricted. Several top significant clusters appeared, in a later analysis, to be linked to common viral pathogens.

It was with 60 Vbeta and 13 Jbeta primers that the PCR ran. Some clones are missing from TCRdb's copy, which holds only in-frame ones; the method was immunoSEQ multiplex PCR. The sample has 120,000 or so clones, 80% seen once; the top ten hold 0.95% to 1.5%. The receptor was isolated from a female donor in good health and CMV-seronegative. Sequenced sample: PBMCs. The chain carries TRBV28 and TRBJ1-4; 7 bases match TRBD1. The CDR3 DNA follows: TGTGCCAGCAGTTTATGGGTCAGGGGGGACGCGGGAAAACTGTTTTTT. Translated: CASSLWVRGDAGKLFF.